The 31 T cell receptor delta chains reported below all come from one sample, sequenced in a study of gamma-delta T cells after stem cell transplantation. TCRdb re-identified clones in the RT-PCR reads via CATT. Here the sample spans roughly 2,000 delta-chain clones, around 1.1% being singletons. Sequenced sample: gamma-delta T cells. Every receptor here comes from a human donor. It is not recorded whose cells these are; they may come from a transplant donor.

The chain carries TRDV2 and TRDJ1; TRDD3 agrees at 9 bases. The CDR3 loop spans 18 amino acids. Per germline, CDR1 GEAIGNYY and CDR2 EKD. With 1 base clipped from V and 0 bases from J, the junction kept 11 bases outside the gene matches. The CDR3 spells CACDTVLGEPKYTDKLIF. The CDR3 coding sequence is TGTGCCTGTGACACGGTACTGGGGGAACCAAAGTACACCGATAAACTCATCTTT.

This clone is judged medium-sized (0.01 to 0.1%). A far larger clone is one base from this, pointing to a likely read error. This chain connects TRDV2 to TRDJ1, with D hard to call. This CDR3 is built from 13 residues. CDR1 is GEAIGNYY and CDR2 is EKD in the germline V gene. The CDR3 DNA is TGTGCCCGTGACACCGAGCTCACCGATAAACTCATCTTT. This codes for CARDTELTDKLIF.

By share of the sample, this clone is medium-sized. CDR3 sequence: CACDTVSSGGPGQLIF. The DNA of the CDR3 is TGTGCCTGTGACACCGTTTCGTCTGGGGGCCCAGGGCAACTCATCTTT. V usage is TRDV2 and J usage is TRDJ1, with 7 bases identical to TRDD3. Germline V gene data show CDR1 as GEAIGNYY and CDR2 as EKD. Trimming took 0 bases from V and 9 from J; bases not matched to a gene: 15. This CDR3 contains 16 residues.

By share of the sample, this clone is large. Other DNA sequences within the sample encode an identical CDR3. The chain links TRDV2 to TRDJ1; TRDD3 matches at 12 bases. Germline V lookup: CDR1 GEAIGNYY, CDR2 EKD. With V trimmed by 1 base and J by 0 bases, 11 bases remained unmatched. This CDR3 is 19 amino acids long. This CDR3 is CACDTVLGDTKGHTDKLIF. The CDR3, as DNA: TGTGCCTGTGACACTGTTCTGGGGGATACGAAGGGCCACACCGATAAACTCATCTTT.

On this clone itself: A clone one base away is much larger, so this may be a read error. Other nucleotide sequences from this sample produce the same CDR3. The CDR3 region has the DNA TGCGCCTGTGACTTCGTGGGGGATACGGGGACCGATAAACTCATCTTT. Amino acid sequence: CACDFVGDTGTDKLIF. This sequence joins TRDV2 and TRDJ1; TRDD3 aligns across 11 bases. From germline, CDR1 is GEAIGNYY and CDR2 EKD. The CDR3 is 16 residues long.

The rearrangement uses TRDV2 and TRDJ1, with 13 positions matching TRDD3. This CDR3 comprises 16 residues. J lost 4 bases, V lost 3 bases, and 7 bases had no gene match. Germline V CDR1 and CDR2: GEAIGNYY, EKD. As DNA, the CDR3 is TGTGCCTGTGACTTTATACTGGGGGATACGATCGATAAACTCATCTTT. Amino acid sequence: CACDFILGDTIDKLIF.

In regard to this clone: It is likely a read error: a sequence one base away is far more abundant. This rearrangement joins TRDV2 to TRDJ1; the match to TRDD3 covers 8 bases. Unmatched junction bases numbered 10, after V lost 0 bases and J lost 5 bases. Germline CDR1 GEAIGNYY, CDR2 EKD. The CDR3 runs to 16 residues. The CDR3 spells CACDTPGDRIKDKLIF. CDR3 sequence (DNA): TGTGCCTGTGACACCCCGGGGGATAGAATTAAGGATAAACTCATCTTT.

Notes on this clone: A far larger clone differs by one base, so this is likely a read error. The V call is TRDV1, the J call TRDJ1, with 12 bases lining up with TRDD3. CDR1 is TSWWSYY, CDR2 QGS, per germline. J gave up 0 bases and V 4 bases, and 33 bases lay outside the gene matches. The CDR3 length is 26 residues. The CDR3 sequence is CALGGLSLAPGDWGILEGLHTDKLIF. DNA of the CDR3: TGTGCTCTTGGGGGACTGAGTCTGGCCCCCGGGGACTGGGGGATACTCGAAGGATTACACACCGATAAACTCATCTTT.

This clone occurred a few times. This probably arose from a read error, given a far larger clone one base away. This sample also contains other DNA sequences that code for the same CDR3. This chain uses TRDV2 with TRDJ1; 10 bases fit TRDD3. After removal of 1 base from V and 5 bases from J, the junction contained 24 bases not matched to a gene. The CDR3 length is 21 residues. Germline V lookup: CDR1 GEAIGNYY, CDR2 EKD. CDR3 DNA sequence: TGTGCCTGTGACACTGTGGGGAGTACTGGGGGATTTCGGGTCGAGGCTGATAAACTCATCTTT. The encoded protein is CACDTVGSTGGFRVEADKLIF.

This clone is medium-sized within its sample. Other DNA variants within this sample encode the same CDR3. The chain recombines TRDV2 with TRDJ1; 13 nucleotides match TRDD3. Germline assignment: CDR1 GEAIGNYY and CDR2 EKD. Germline trimming cut 3 bases from V and 2 bases from J; bases unmatched to any gene: 14. The CDR3 is made up of 19 amino acids. Here the CDR3 reads CACDVILGDTQERTDKLIF. The CDR3 bases are TGTGCCTGTGACGTTATACTGGGGGATACGCAGGAAAGGACCGATAAACTCATCTTT.

This clone occurred a few times. A much larger clone sits a single nucleotide away, making a read error possible. The rearrangement links TRDV2 to TRDJ1; 8 nucleotides match TRDD3. Germline V gene data show CDR1 as GEAIGNYY and CDR2 as EKD. V lost 3 bases, J lost 1 base, and 6 bases stayed unmatched. CDR3 size: 15 residues. CDR3 loop: CACDPLGVGTDKLIF. The CDR3 DNA follows: TGTGCCTGTGACCCACTGGGGGTGGGCACCGATAAACTCATCTTT.

As regards this clone: A much larger clone sits a single nucleotide away, making a read error possible. At the DNA level, this CDR3 is encoded by other sequences in the same sample as well. The chain joins TRDV2 to TRDJ1, with 10 bases fitting TRDD3. Germline loops: CDR1 GEAIGNYY, CDR2 EKD. CDR3 size: 16 residues. CDR3 sequence reads: CACDPLGDQYTDKLIF. The DNA of the CDR3 is TGTGCCTGTGACCCACTGGGGGATCAGTACACTGATAAACTCATCTTT.

In this sample, this clone is medium-sized (0.01 to 0.1%). Other nucleotide sequences from this sample produce the same CDR3. The genes are TRDV2 and TRDJ1; 8 bases agree with TRDD3. Germline values: CDR1 GEAIGNYY, CDR2 EKD. Trimming removed 0 bases from V and 4 bases from J; junction bases left unmatched: 12. This CDR3 spans 17 amino acids. CDR3 region: CACDTVLGAQGGDKLIF. The CDR3, as DNA: TGTGCCTGTGACACCGTACTGGGGGCTCAAGGGGGCGATAAACTCATCTTT.

Concerning this clone: This clone may be a read error of a much larger clone one base away. In DNA form, the CDR3 reads TGTGCCCGTGACACCCTGGGGATAATGGCCGATAAACTCATCTTT. It codes for CARDTLGIMADKLIF. This sequence joins TRDV2 and TRDJ1; 7 bases agree with TRDD3. The CDR3 extends over 15 amino acids. CDR1 and CDR2 from the germline V gene are GEAIGNYY and EKD.

Of note for this clone: This DNA's translation and the protein TCRdb lists, from a much larger clone, do not match at residue 4, likely due to a read error; the protein shown is translated from the DNA. The chain is built from TRDV2 and TRDJ1, with 12 bases matching TRDD3. Germline CDR1 is GEAIGNYY and CDR2 is EKD. The CDR3 is 23 amino acids. CDR3 sequence reads: CACHTLFPNLGDTIPSYTDKLIF. CDR3 DNA: TGTGCCTGTCACACCCTATTTCCTAATCTGGGGGATACGATCCCCTCGTACACCGATAAACTCATCTTT.

Points on this clone: This likely reflects a read error, since a far larger clone is one base away. This specimen includes other DNA sequences encoding the same CDR3. J is TRDJ1 and V is TRDV2; TRDD3 agrees at 8 bases. CDR1 and CDR2 (germline): GEAIGNYY, EKD. CDR3 length equals 17 residues. The CDR3 nucleotides read TGTGCCTGCGACAGTGTACTGGGGGTAAGGGACACCGATAAACTCATCTTT. Translating it yields CACDSVLGVRDTDKLIF.

Details on this clone: This DNA's translation differs at residue 11 from TCRdb's protein, which comes from a much larger clone; a read error is likely, and the protein shown is translated from the DNA. V is TRDV2 and J is TRDJ1, with 10 bases lining up with TRDD3. The J segment lost 7 bases and the V segment lost 0 bases, leaving 19 bases of the junction unmatched. CDR3 length: 19 residues. In germline, CDR1 is GEAIGNYY, CDR2 EKD. The CDR3 coding sequence is TGTGCCTGTGACACCATTCTACTGGGGGATGCAGAAGGGACGGGTAAACTCATCTTT. It yields the protein CACDTILLGDAEGTGKLIF.

About this clone: This DNA translates differently at residue 5 from the TCRdb protein, which is that of a much larger clone; a read error is likely, and the protein shown is the DNA's own translation. This rearrangement joins TRDV1 to TRDJ1; TRDD2 matches 8 bases. Looked up from germline, CDR1 is TSWWSYY and CDR2 is QGS. Trimming at V came to 4 bases and at J to 3 bases, leaving 31 bases not matched to a gene. This CDR3 has 23 amino acids. DNA of the CDR3: TGTGCTCTTGGGGCTCCTAGGACTTCCTACGGACCGATATGGAAGAATTCGGCCGATAAACTCATCTTT. Amino acid sequence: CALGAPRTSYGPIWKNSADKLIF.

In regard to this clone: A read error likely explains why the TCRdb protein, taken from a much larger clone, differs from this DNA's translation at residue 4; the protein shown is translated from the DNA. The chain recombines TRDV2 with TRDJ1, with 12 positions matching TRDD3. CDR3 length: 26 residues. Per the germline V gene, CDR1 is GEAIGNYY and CDR2 is EKD. CDR3 amino acids: CACGTVFNPGLGDTPRTDQYTDKLIF. As DNA, the CDR3 is TGTGCCTGTGGCACCGTGTTCAACCCGGGTCTGGGGGATACGCCCCGTACGGATCAGTACACCGATAAACTCATCTTT.

In its sample, this clone was seen a few times. Translating this DNA gives a protein that differs at residue 8 from the TCRdb one, which belongs to a much larger clone; a read error is likely, and the protein shown is this translation. The V and J genes are TRDV2 and TRDJ3; D may correspond to TRDD2 or TRDD3 (5 bases each). The CDR3 is 17 amino acids. Trimming removed 5 bases from V and 3 bases from J, with 16 bases in between. The germline V gene has CDR1 GEAIGNYY and CDR2 EKD. The CDR3 reads CACVLLGGLWDTRQMFF. The CDR3 DNA reads as TGTGCCTGTGTACTCCTAGGGGGCCTCTGGGACACCCGACAGATGTTTTTC.

As regards this clone: A much larger clone is a single base away; this may be a read error. Other nucleotide sequences in the sample specify the same CDR3. This rearrangement joins TRDV2 to TRDJ1, with TRDD3 identical over 8 bases. In germline, CDR1 is GEAIGNYY, CDR2 EKD. V shed 3 bases and J 8 bases; nucleotides not matched to a gene: 13. The CDR3 is 15 residues long. The CDR3 here is CACDALLGAHDKLIF. The CDR3 DNA follows: TGTGCCTGTGACGCTCTACTGGGGGCCCACGACAAACTCATCTTT.

This clone was picked up a small number of times. Other DNA variants within this sample encode the same CDR3. The chain recombines TRDV1 with TRDJ1; 8 positions agree with TRDD3. Germline V gene data show CDR1 as TSWWSYY and CDR2 as QGS. The CDR3 consists of 18 residues. V lost 3 bases and J lost 0; bases outside the gene matches: 12. The CDR3 bases are TGTGCTCTTGGGGAGCTTACTTACTGGGGGGCGTACACCGATAAACTCATCTTT. As protein: CALGELTYWGAYTDKLIF.

The table lists this clone with a few counts. A far larger clone is off by one base, so a read error is likely. At the DNA level, this CDR3 is encoded by other sequences in the same sample as well. The chain has TRDV2 and TRDJ3, with TRDD3 matching 7 bases. CDR1 and CDR2 (germline): GEAIGNYY, EKD. This CDR3 has 20 residues. Here the CDR3 reads CACDPAGGSHSSWDTRQMFF. The CDR3 DNA is TGTGCATGTGACCCTGCTGGGGGTTCTCATAGCTCCTGGGACACCCGACAGATGTTTTTC.

This clone was observed a handful of times. A far larger clone differs by one base, so this is likely a read error. The same CDR3 can be traced to other DNA sequences in this sample. The chain couples TRDV2 to TRDJ1, with D perhaps matching TRDD3 (5 bases). This CDR3 has 16 amino acids. V was pared by 3 bases and J by 0 bases, with 16 bases between. The germline CDR1 and CDR2 sequences are GEAIGNYY and EKD. In DNA, the CDR3 is TGTGCCTGTGACCCCCTGGGAGACAGGTACACCGATAAACTCATCTTT. Amino acid sequence: CACDPLGDRYTDKLIF.

In regard to this clone: The amino acid sequence in TCRdb belongs to a much larger clone and departs from this DNA's translation at residue 13, likely a sequencing read error; the sequence shown is translated from the DNA. The chain employs TRDV2 and TRDJ1; TRDD3 matches 8 bases. J was trimmed by 0 bases and V by 3 bases; bases with no gene match: 23. In germline, CDR1 is GEAIGNYY, CDR2 EKD. This CDR3 contains 21 residues. The CDR3: CACDPLRSGDTPPANTDKLIF. The CDR3 bases are TGTGCCTGTGACCCCTTACGTTCAGGGGATACCCCCCCAGCGAACACCGATAAACTCATCTTT.

A word on this clone: A far larger clone differs by one base, so this is likely a read error. This chain uses TRDV2 with TRDJ1, with 9 bases matching TRDD3. The CDR3 loop spans 19 amino acids. Germline V gives CDR1 GEAIGNYY, CDR2 EKD. V lost 0 bases to trimming and J lost 0 bases; unmatched junction nucleotides: 13. The CDR3 here is CACDTMSLGDAEYTDKLIF. The DNA for the CDR3 is TGTGCCTGTGACACCATGAGTCTGGGGGATGCGGAGTACACCGATAAACTCATCTTT.

Turning to this clone: A much more abundant neighbour one base away suggests this may be a read error. The chain uses TRDV2 and TRDJ1; 8 bases map to TRDD3. V shed 5 bases and J 1 base; nucleotides not matched to a gene: 29. Germline CDR1 GEAIGNYY, CDR2 EKD. The length of the CDR3 is 22 residues. For the CDR3, the DNA is TGTGCCTGTGGCACTGTGGGATCTTTGGTACTGGGGGGCGGGATGGGCACCGATAAACTCATCTTT. This translates into CACGTVGSLVLGGGMGTDKLIF.

As for this clone: The protein TCRdb gives is from a much larger clone and does not agree with this DNA's translation at residue 3, likely a read error; the protein shown here comes from the DNA. The V call is TRDV3, the J call TRDJ1; possibly TRDD2 for D (9 bases). Looked up from germline, CDR1 is TVYSNPD and CDR2 is GDNSRS (reference sequence). The V end lost 4 bases, the J end lost 7 bases, and 28 bases lay between the germline ends. The CDR3 sequence is 16 residues long. The CDR3 nucleotides are TGTGCCTGCACCTTCCTACTCCCCTGGGGGACTTCTAAACTCATCTTT. Translation gives CACTFLLPWGTSKLIF.

There are a few counts of this clone. A far larger clone is just one base off, so this is likely a read error. The same CDR3 arises from other DNA sequences in this sample as well. The rearrangement uses TRDV2 and TRDJ1; 11 bases map to TRDD3. This CDR3 contains 14 residues. Per the germline V gene, CDR1 is GEAIGNYY and CDR2 is EKD. The CDR3 region has the DNA TGTGCCTGTGACACTTGGGGGATACGGGATAAGCTCATCTTT. Amino acids: CACDTWGIRDKLIF.

The sample holds a few counts of this clone. A far larger clone is a single base away, which makes a read error likely. The V gene is TRDV2, the J gene TRDJ3, with D perhaps TRDD2 (5 bases). This CDR3 contains 25 residues. The germline V gene has CDR1 GEAIGNYY and CDR2 EKD. The V and J ends lost 0 bases and 0 bases respectively, with 32 bases between them. DNA of the CDR3: TGTGCCTGTGACACCCCTCCGACCCCCTACGTTTCGTGGGCTAATGCCTCCTGGGACACCCGACAGATGTTTTTC. Translated, it gives CACDTPPTPYVSWANASWDTRQMFF.

This clone occurred a few times. The protein that TCRdb holds for this DNA derives from a much larger clone and differs from the translated DNA at residue 4, which likely indicates a read error; the protein shown here is translated from the DNA. The CDR3 nucleotides read TGTGCCTGTGGCACTCTGGGGGAATCCGAGGGCCCCGATAAACTCATCTTT. It encodes CACGTLGESEGPDKLIF. The V call is TRDV2, the J call TRDJ1, with 8 bases aligning to TRDD3. The CDR3 covers 17 residues. Germline V gene data show CDR1 as GEAIGNYY and CDR2 as EKD. J lost 3 bases, V lost 5 bases, and 16 bases had no gene match.